The source of this T cell receptor (beta chain) is a study of blood T cell repertoires in COVID-19 (dated by TCRdb to the early 2020s). As for the study more broadly: Samples covering the acute and convalescent phases of COVID-19 were provided by collaborators in the United States, Italy and Spain. A de-identified subject ID, COVID-19 status, age in years and sex were almost always included in the sample metadata. Subjects who had been exposed to COVID-19, were actively infected with it, or had recovered from it provided the deeply sampled blood TCRbeta repertoires that made up the dataset. The repertoires were released in a freely available public database meant as a resource for research on the immune response to SARS-CoV-2. The prospective study material was composed of cDNA or gDNA derived from T cells, B-cell-depleted T cells, or PBMCs. Where available, HLA class I and class II types were taken from metadata supplied by the sample provider and were not determined by assay-based typing. Samples were obtained from the ongoing ImmuneRACE study (first 160 participants) and from 1,254 subjects provided by 6 global collaborators.

The CDR3 contains 16 residues, cysteine and phenylalanine counted. Here the CDR3 DNA is all that survives: 48 bases in frame from base 1. CDR1 and CDR2 (SGHKS, YYEKEE) derive from the germline V gene (reference sequence). Trimming takes 0 bases off V and 4 bases off J; junction bases not matched to a gene: 9. TCRbeta CDR3 regions were amplified from genomic DNA using the immunoSEQ Assay, a bias-controlled multiplex PCR. The study's own analysis went as follows. The number of nucleated cells in each sample was estimated from the amplification of reference gene primers within the assay. Sequence reads were collapsed and filtered to measure the absolute abundance of every unique TCRbeta CDR3 rearrangement. Productive Simpson clonality was computed per sample as the square root of Simpson's diversity index over productive rearrangements. The table was pulled from immuneACCESS by TCRdb, which kept in-frame rearrangements only. Such tables lose some clones; where checked, under half of the loss comes from unresolved V genes, and the rest has no known cause. V and J calls and clone size are given by that table; D and trimming were obtained from the DNA. The sample table shows roughly 300,000 clones, and around four fifths are seen once. In total, the top ten clones hold 1% to 1.5% of the sample.

The investigation overall reported the following: The quantity of clinical and demographic metadata differed by source and by participant and was supplied without curation.

This clone was found a few times. Its cognate antigen has yet to be identified. The record has no base qualities; no much larger clone is one base away. Collaborating institutions collected whole blood in K2EDTA tubes following their own protocols. For TCRbeta analysis, collaborators shipped samples as frozen whole blood, isolated PBMCs, or DNA extracted from either of those sample types. Sequenced input: peripheral blood. This receptor was identified in a woman in her 50s with acute or convalescent COVID-19. The rearranged segments are TRBV5-5 and TRBJ2-5; the central 7 bases match TRBD1. The DNA is TGTGCCAGCAGCTTGGCCCTGTGGACAGGAGGAGAGACCCAGTACTTC. This sequence encodes CASSLALWTGGETQYF.